The T cell receptor (beta chain) described here comes from a study of human T cells and chemical hapten exposure. Study summary: Sensitization used 2% DPC on approximately 2 cm by approximately 2 cm upper inner arm skin. The study patch tested 0.01% DPC on the upper back and read results at 6 days.

Time point: pre-sensitization, week 0. The sample's treatment: therapeutic diphenylcyclopropenone sensitization with weekly scalp DPC. Those who donated were patients with alopecia, 18 to 70 years of age, and suitable for DPC. This clonotype was counted ten times or more. Trimming removed 4 bases from V and 6 bases from J; junction bases left unmatched: 4. CDR3 length: 15 residues. Germline loops: CDR1 SGHTA, CDR2 FQGNSA. What the library attached to individual cDNA molecules were unique molecular identifiers. TCRdb used MiXCR to reprocess the RACE reads, holding one entry per CDR3 protein. The repertoire holds around 350,000 distinct CDR3 sequences, around 5.5% seen once, with about 7.7% in the top ten.

The source material was whole blood, sampled in connection with sensitization to the hapten diphenylcyclopropenone (DPC). The chain recombines TRBV7-2 with TRBJ2-1, with TRBD2 matching over 12 bases. The receptor's source is a woman younger than 35 with alopecia areata. Some clones in this sample may be carry-over from other donors' samples. The DNA of the CDR3 is TGTGCCAGCAGCTCGGCTAGCGGGGGGGCCAATGAGCAGTTCTTC. This translates into CASSSASGGANEQFF.